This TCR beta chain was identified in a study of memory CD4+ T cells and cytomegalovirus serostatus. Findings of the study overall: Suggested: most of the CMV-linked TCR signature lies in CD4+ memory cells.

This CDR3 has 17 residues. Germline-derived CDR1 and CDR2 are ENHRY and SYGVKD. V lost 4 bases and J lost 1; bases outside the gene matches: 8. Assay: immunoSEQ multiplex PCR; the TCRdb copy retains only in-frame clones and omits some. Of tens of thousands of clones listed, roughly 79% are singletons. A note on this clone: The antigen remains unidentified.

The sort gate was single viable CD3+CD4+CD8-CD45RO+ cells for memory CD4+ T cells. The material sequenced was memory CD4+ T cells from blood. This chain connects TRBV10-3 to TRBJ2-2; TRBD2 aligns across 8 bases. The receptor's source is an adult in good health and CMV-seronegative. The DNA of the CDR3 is TGTGCCATCAGTGTAGGCGGGGGGCCTCAGAACACCGGGGAGCTGTTTTTT. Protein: CAISVGGGPQNTGELFF.